Detailed here is one TCR beta chain. What it binds is not known. The sample is drawn from a study of Ad26.COV2.S vaccination and SARS-CoV-2 variants. J was trimmed by 7 bases and V by 4 bases; bases with no gene match: 4. Germline loops: CDR1 SQVTM, CDR2 ANQGSEA. This CDR3 has 13 residues. The data were produced by immunoSEQ multiplex PCR, yet TCRdb's version contains in-frame clones alone and is incomplete. The repertoire consists of some 320,000 clones, with about 82% occurring once and the leading ten covering under 2.5%. Study-wide points: There was a possibility that the TCR breadth and depth analyses underestimated total T cell responses. After vaccination, substantial breadth of spike-specific CD8+ and CD4+ responses was reported. Whether participants received vaccine or placebo, their non-spike TCR breadth was similar.

Treatment of the sample: around 19 received Ad26.COV2.S at low or high dose, single or two shots; roughly five received placebo; per-sample allocation not given. Each sample was drawn 63 days after the first injection (of vaccine or placebo). This specimen was peripheral blood, taken in a trial of Ad26.COV2.S vaccine versus placebo. This clonotype originated in a person aged 18-60 years who received the Ad26.COV2.S COVID-19 vaccine or a placebo. The rearrangement joins TRBV29-1 to TRBJ1-6; 7 positions agree with TRBD1. For the CDR3, the DNA is TGCAGCGTTGGACAGGGTCAAAATTCACCCCTCCACTTT. It yields the protein CSVGQGQNSPLHF.